The clone carrying this T cell receptor beta chain was seen a single time. The data were obtained in a study of blood T cells in healthy people across ages. The authors ran a second PCR of about 6 to 11 cycles using a sample-barcoded 5' primer and a J-beta primer mix. TCRdb reprocessed the 5' RACE reads with MiXCR, giving one entry per CDR3 protein. The sample carries 750,000 to 950,000 distinct CDR3 sequences, less than 70% recorded once. Trimming took 6 bases from V and 6 from J, leaving 12 bases between them. CDR3 length: 12 residues. Germline V gives CDR1 SQVTM, CDR2 ANQGSEA. The TCR originated in a man older than 75 in good health. Source material: blood. The V call is TRBV29-1, the J call TRBJ2-1, with a tentative D call TRBD1 (6 bases). The CDR3 DNA reads TGCAGCGTGGGAGACAGGTTCAATGAGCAGTTCTTC. Encoded protein: CSVGDRFNEQFF.